A single sample gave rise to the 14 T cell receptor beta chains below, sequenced in a study of T cell responses to AZD1222 COVID-19 vaccine. Profiled with immunoSEQ multiplex PCR; TCRdb holds only in-frame clones, not every one. Of 100,000 to 150,000 clones in the sample, 88% were seen once. The starting material was peripheral blood, obtained on day 0 of AZD1222 vaccination. The receptors stem from an adult in good health.

The CDR3 DNA sequence: TGTGCCAGCAGTTATTTAGTAAAAAGCTCCTACGAGCAGTACTTC. Protein: CASSYLVKSSYEQYF. The chain employs TRBV6-7 and TRBJ2-7, with D uncertain. TRBV6-7 is treated as an ORF (open reading frame) with a function not yet certain. This CDR3 spans 15 amino acids. Trimming removed 3 bases from V and 0 bases from J, with 12 bases in between.

The CDR3 DNA follows: TGTGCCAGCTCCGGGCAGACCTTTAACTATGGCTACACCTTC. Translation gives CASSGQTFNYGYTF. J is TRBJ1-2 and V is TRBV2; D is uncertain. Germline CDR1 SNHLY, CDR2 FYNNEI. The CDR3 sequence is 14 residues long. V lost 8 bases and J 1 base, leaving 14 bases between the germline ends.

V gene TRBV5-1 combines with J gene TRBJ1-2; 9 bases are a match to TRBD1. CDR3 length: 19 amino acids. Germline V gene lookup returns CDR1 SGHRS and CDR2 YFSETQ. The V segment lost 4 bases and the J segment 2 bases; nucleotides outside the gene matches: 18. As DNA, the CDR3 is TGCGCCAGCAGCACTAACTACAGGGGGCTAGCATTCGAGAACTATGGCTACACCTTC. Protein product: CASSTNYRGLAFENYGYTF.

The V call is TRBV10-1, the J call TRBJ2-5, with 10 bases fitting TRBD2. V shed 2 bases and J 4 bases; nucleotides not matched to a gene: 7. There are 16 residues in the CDR3. CDR1 is WNHNN, CDR2 SYGVQD, per germline (reference sequence). The CDR3 DNA is TGCGCCAGCAGTGAGGTGGCTAGCGGGAGAGGAGAGACCCAGTACTTC. It yields the protein CASSEVASGRGETQYF.

V gene TRBV6-5 combines with J gene TRBJ2-7; TRBD2 might be the D (5 bases). This CDR3 is built from 13 residues. Germline V gene sequence: CDR1 MNHEY, CDR2 SVGAGI. Deletions cut 4 bases from V and 0 bases from J, with 7 bases between. The DNA of the CDR3 is TGTGCCAGCAGTTTTACTAGCTCCTACGAGCAGTACTTC. It specifies CASSFTSSYEQYF.

V is TRBV7-8 and J is TRBJ1-5; 10 bases align to TRBD1. The length of the CDR3 is 15 residues. Per the germline V gene, CDR1 is SGHVS and CDR2 is FQNEAQ. Trimming took 5 bases from V and 6 from J; bases not matched to a gene: 7. As DNA, the CDR3 is TGTGCCAGCAGCGGCGACAGGGGGCTGGGTCAGCCCCAGCATTTT. It encodes CASSGDRGLGQPQHF.

This chain uses TRBV6-5 with TRBJ2-2, with D possibly TRBD1 on 6 matching bases. Deletions cut 2 bases from V and 7 bases from J, with 11 bases between. This CDR3 spans 14 amino acids. Germline CDR1 is MNHEY and CDR2 is SVGAGI. The CDR3 region has the DNA TGTGCCAGCAGTTACATTACAGGGAACGGGGAGCTGTTTTTT. Amino acid sequence: CASSYITGNGELFF.

The chain couples TRBV4-2 to TRBJ1-6; 10 bases are shared with TRBD1. The ends lost 4 bases at V and 0 bases at J; junction bases unmatched: 9. Looked up from germline, CDR1 is LGHNA and CDR2 is YNFKEQ. The CDR3 covers 19 residues. CDR3 amino acids: CASSPRDRGGSSYNSPLHF. CDR3 nucleotide sequence: TGTGCCAGCAGCCCCCGGGACAGGGGTGGTTCCTCCTATAATTCACCCCTCCACTTT.

CDR3 coding DNA: TGTGCCAGCAGTGAAGCGGCGGGGACAGGGTCCTACGAGCAGTACTTC. Translating gives CASSEAAGTGSYEQYF. This chain joins TRBV6-1 and TRBJ2-7, with TRBD1 matching 9 bases. The germline CDR1 and CDR2 sequences are MNHNS and SASEGT. V lost 0 bases to trimming and J lost 1 base; unmatched junction nucleotides: 4. This CDR3 spans 16 amino acids.

The V call is TRBV4-1, the J call TRBJ2-7; no clear D. The ends were cut back, 3 bases at V and 2 bases at J, with 11 bases in the middle. Germline lookup yields CDR1 MGHRA and CDR2 YSYEKL. There are 14 residues in the CDR3. CDR3 in DNA: TGCGCCAGCAGCCAGCAGGCCGTGACCTACGAGCAGTACTTC. Translating gives CASSQQAVTYEQYF.

V is TRBV18 and J is TRBJ1-1, with D maybe TRBD1 (5 bases). Trimming cost V 0 bases and J 5 bases, with 10 bases left between them. CDR3 length: 14 residues. From germline, CDR1 is KGHSH and CDR2 LQKENI. DNA for the CDR3: TGTGCCAGCTCACCACCGACGAGGGGTACTGAAGCTTTCTTT. The encoded protein is CASSPPTRGTEAFF.

V is TRBV9 and J is TRBJ1-2; 7 bases match TRBD1. The CDR3 is made up of 14 amino acids. The germline V gene encodes CDR1 SGDLS and CDR2 YYNGEE. Trimming at V came to 4 bases and at J to 4 bases, leaving 7 bases not matched to a gene. Written as DNA, the CDR3 is TGTGCCAGCAGCCGGACAGGAGGCAGCTATGGCTACACCTTC. Residues: CASSRTGGSYGYTF.

The chain carries TRBV11-2 and TRBJ2-2; 8 nucleotides align to TRBD1. CDR1 SGHAT and CDR2 FQNNGV come from the germline V gene. CDR3 size: 15 residues. Trimming took 5 bases from V and 2 from J; bases not matched to a gene: 4. This chain's CDR3 is CASSRDRGNTGELFF. CDR3 bases: TGTGCCAGCAGCCGCGACAGGGGTAACACCGGGGAGCTGTTTTTT.

The chain is built from TRBV5-4 and TRBJ2-5, with D possibly matching TRBD1 (6 bases). V shed 3 bases and J shed 0 bases, with 12 bases lying between them. CDR1 is SGHNT, CDR2 YYREEE, per germline (reference sequence). This CDR3 region has 15 residues. The CDR3 region has the DNA TGTGCCAGCAGCTCACGACAGGAGTACCAAGAGACCCAGTACTTC. It specifies CASSSRQEYQETQYF.